The rows below give T cell receptor beta chains drawn from one sample of a study of blood T cell repertoires in COVID-19. Profiled with immunoSEQ multiplex PCR; TCRdb holds only in-frame clones, not every one. Of 150,000 to 200,000 clones listed, just under 80% are singletons. Sequencing used peripheral blood. These receptors all stem from a woman aged 80 or over with active or convalescent COVID-19. The CDR3 runs from the conserved cysteine through the conserved F or W. The D gene is left open where the match is weak. Expanded clones are given a class, and other clones once, few, many or no size at all.

size: -
J: TRBJ1-3
D: -
V: TRBV5-1
CDR3: CASSLGQASSGNTIYF
DNA: TGCGCCAGCAGCTTGGGACAGGCCAGCTCTGGAAACACCATATATTTT

size: -
J: TRBJ1-1
D: TRBD1
V: TRBV18
CDR3: CASSPRQGRDTEAFF
DNA: TGTGCCAGCTCACCAAGACAGGGAAGGGACACTGAAGCTTTCTTT

size: -
J: TRBJ1-1
D: -
V: TRBV2
CDR3: CASSEGLQINTEAFF
DNA: TGTGCCAGCAGTGAAGGTTTACAGATAAACACTGAAGCTTTCTTT

size: -
J: TRBJ2-6
D: TRBD2
V: TRBV4-3
CDR3: CASSQAAAGSSGANVLTF
DNA: TGCGCCAGCAGCCAAGCGGCAGCGGGAAGCTCTGGGGCCAACGTCCTGACTTTC

size: -
J: TRBJ2-1
D: TRBD2
V: TRBV9
CDR3: CASSPRLAEFYNEQFF
DNA: TGTGCCAGCAGCCCAAGACTAGCGGAATTCTACAATGAGCAGTTCTTC

size: -
J: TRBJ1-1
D: TRBD1
V: TRBV5-4
CDR3: CASRVTGGDTEAFF
DNA: TGTGCCAGCAGGGTGACAGGGGGCGACACTGAAGCTTTCTTT

size: -
J: TRBJ2-3
D: TRBD2
V: TRBV5-6
CDR3: CASSLSGLVYPDTQYF
DNA: TGTGCCAGCAGCTTGTCGGGACTAGTGTACCCAGATACGCAGTATTTT

size: -
J: TRBJ1-2
D: -
V: TRBV6-5
CDR3: CASRLPGSLGGGYTF
DNA: TGTGCCAGCAGATTGCCGGGATCGCTAGGAGGTGGCTACACCTTC

size: few
J: TRBJ1-5
D: -
V: TRBV6-1
CDR3: CASSETGHINQPQHF
DNA: TGTGCCAGCAGTGAAACGGGACATATCAATCAGCCCCAGCATTTT

size: few
J: TRBJ1-2
D: TRBD1
V: TRBV28
CDR3: CVAQGADFYGYTF
DNA: TGTGTCGCGCAGGGGGCCGACTTCTATGGCTACACCTTC

size: -
J: TRBJ2-3
D: TRBD2
V: TRBV7-2
CDR3: CASTSGLASDTQYF
DNA: TGTGCCAGCACCTCCGGACTAGCGTCAGATACGCAGTATTTT

size: -
J: TRBJ1-4
D: -
V: TRBV11-2
CDR3: CASSATGWEKLFF
DNA: TGTGCCAGCAGCGCGACAGGTTGGGAAAAACTGTTTTTT

size: -
J: TRBJ2-1
D: -
V: TRBV7-9
CDR3: CASSPRGLRDNEQFF
DNA: TGTGCCAGCAGCCCCAGGGGTTTAAGGGACAATGAGCAGTTCTTC

size: -
J: TRBJ1-5
D: -
V: TRBV12-3/TRBV12-4
CDR3: CASRVTGSLPQHF
DNA: TGTGCCAGCAGGGTCACAGGGTCTTTGCCCCAGCATTTT

size: -
J: TRBJ2-1
D: TRBD2
V: TRBV3-1/TRBV3-2
CDR3: CASSRATSGGNEQFF
DNA: TGTGCCAGCAGCCGGGCGACTAGCGGGGGAAATGAGCAGTTCTTC

size: -
J: TRBJ1-2
D: -
V: TRBV3-1/TRBV3-2
CDR3: CASSHGASGYTF
DNA: TGTGCCAGCAGCCATGGGGCGAGTGGCTACACCTTC

size: -
J: TRBJ1-2
D: -
V: TRBV11-2
CDR3: CASSLRRQPTYGYTF
DNA: TGTGCCAGCAGCTTAAGGCGACAGCCCACCTATGGCTACACCTTC

size: -
J: TRBJ2-3
D: TRBD2
V: TRBV5-6
CDR3: CASSLGLAGGTDTQYF
DNA: TGTGCCAGCAGCTTGGGCCTAGCGGGGGGCACAGATACGCAGTATTTT

size: -
J: TRBJ1-1
D: TRBD1
V: TRBV19
CDR3: CASSEPSTGKAFF
DNA: TGTGCCAGTAGTGAGCCGTCGACAGGGAAAGCTTTCTTT

size: -
J: TRBJ1-2
D: -
V: TRBV18
CDR3: CASSPGGGDYGYTF
DNA: TGTGCCAGCTCACCAGGGGGAGGAGACTATGGCTACACCTTC

size: -
J: TRBJ2-5
D: -
V: TRBV9
CDR3: CASSVPPTRGSYQETQYF
DNA: TGTGCCAGCAGCGTACCCCCCACGAGGGGGTCGTACCAAGAGACCCAGTACTTC

size: -
J: TRBJ1-2
D: -
V: TRBV6-4
CDR3: CASRGQPSLYGYTF
DNA: TGTGCCAGCCGAGGGCAACCATCCCTCTATGGCTACACCTTC

size: -
J: TRBJ1-1
D: -
V: TRBV18
CDR3: CASSPQGGDTEAFF
DNA: TGTGCCAGCTCACCGCAGGGAGGAGACACTGAAGCTTTCTTT

size: -
J: TRBJ2-6
D: -
V: TRBV6-6
CDR3: CASRSLATGANVLTF
DNA: TGTGCCAGCAGGTCTCTAGCGACTGGGGCCAACGTCCTGACTTTC

size: -
J: TRBJ1-4
D: TRBD1
V: TRBV4-2
CDR3: CASSQAEGTGGEKLFF
DNA: TGTGCCAGCAGCCAAGCAGAAGGGACAGGGGGCGAAAAACTGTTTTTT

size: -
J: TRBJ2-7
D: TRBD2
V: TRBV5-8
CDR3: CASSPRTSGLSYEQYF
DNA: TGTGCCAGCAGCCCCAGGACTAGCGGACTCTCCTACGAGCAGTACTTC

size: -
J: TRBJ1-1
D: -
V: TRBV11-3
CDR3: CASSLVGQLNTEAFF
DNA: TGTGCCAGCAGCTTAGTCGGACAGCTGAACACTGAAGCTTTCTTT